This TCR beta chain was obtained from a study of blood T cells in healthy people across ages. Isolated PBMCs totaled at least 7 million in each sample. There are a few counts of this clonotype. The antigen remains unidentified. Germline V lookup: CDR1 DFQATT, CDR2 SNEGSKA (reference sequence). Unmatched junction bases numbered 3, after V lost 3 bases and J lost 3 bases. The CDR3 length is 14 residues. For the second PCR, which ran for 7 to 11 cycles, a sample-barcoded 5' primer and a J-beta primer mix were used. TCRdb re-called the 5' RACE reads with MiXCR, one entry per CDR3 protein. The data contain around 850,000 distinct CDR3 sequences, around 36% of them singletons. Study-level points and caveats: Leaving the PBMCs unsorted stopped any conclusive comparison of naive versus antigen-experienced cells.

The receptor was derived from a man aged 18 to 35 in good health. The sequencing sample was made of blood. The rearrangement joins TRBV20-1 to TRBJ2-1; 9 bases fit TRBD1. The CDR3 protein is CSASGDRVYNEQFF. CDR3 sequence (DNA): TGCAGTGCTAGTGGGGACAGGGTCTACAATGAGCAGTTCTTC.